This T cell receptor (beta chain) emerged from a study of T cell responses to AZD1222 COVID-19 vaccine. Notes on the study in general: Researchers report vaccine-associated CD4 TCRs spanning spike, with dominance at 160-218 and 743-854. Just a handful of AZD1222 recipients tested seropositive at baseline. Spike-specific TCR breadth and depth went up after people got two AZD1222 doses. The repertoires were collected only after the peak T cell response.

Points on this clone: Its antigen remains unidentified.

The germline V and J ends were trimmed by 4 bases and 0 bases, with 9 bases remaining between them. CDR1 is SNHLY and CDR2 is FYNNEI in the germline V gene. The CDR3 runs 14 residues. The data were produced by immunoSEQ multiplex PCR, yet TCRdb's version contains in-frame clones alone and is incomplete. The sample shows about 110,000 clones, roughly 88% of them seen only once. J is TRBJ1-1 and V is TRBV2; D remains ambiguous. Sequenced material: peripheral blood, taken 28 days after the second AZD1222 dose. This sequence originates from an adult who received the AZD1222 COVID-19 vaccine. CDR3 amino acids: CASSGEVLNTEAFF. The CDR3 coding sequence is TGTGCCAGCAGTGGGGAGGTTCTGAACACTGAAGCTTTCTTT.